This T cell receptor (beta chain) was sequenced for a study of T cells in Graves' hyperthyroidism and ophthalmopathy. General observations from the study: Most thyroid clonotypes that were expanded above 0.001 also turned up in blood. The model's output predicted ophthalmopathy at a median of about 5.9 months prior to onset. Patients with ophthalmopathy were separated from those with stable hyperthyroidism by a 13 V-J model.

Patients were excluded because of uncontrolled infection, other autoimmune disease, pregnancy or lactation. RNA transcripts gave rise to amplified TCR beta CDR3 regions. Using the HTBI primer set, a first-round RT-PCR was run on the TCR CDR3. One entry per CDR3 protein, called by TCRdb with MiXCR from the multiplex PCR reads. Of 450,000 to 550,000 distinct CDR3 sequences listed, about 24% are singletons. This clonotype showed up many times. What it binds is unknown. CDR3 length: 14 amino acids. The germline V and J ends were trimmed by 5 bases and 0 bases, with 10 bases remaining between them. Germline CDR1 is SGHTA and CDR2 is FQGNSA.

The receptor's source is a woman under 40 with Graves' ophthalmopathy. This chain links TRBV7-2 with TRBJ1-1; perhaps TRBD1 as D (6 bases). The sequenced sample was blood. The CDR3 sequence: CASSPGQLNTEAFF. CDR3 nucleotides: TGTGCCAGCAGCCCCGGACAGTTGAACACTGAAGCTTTCTTT.